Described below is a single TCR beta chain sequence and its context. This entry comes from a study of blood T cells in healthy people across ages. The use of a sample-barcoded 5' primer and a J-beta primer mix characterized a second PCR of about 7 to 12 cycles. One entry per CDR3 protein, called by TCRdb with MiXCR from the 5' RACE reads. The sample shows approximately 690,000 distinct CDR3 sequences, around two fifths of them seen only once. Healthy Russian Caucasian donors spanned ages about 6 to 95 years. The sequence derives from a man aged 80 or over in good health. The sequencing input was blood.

The CDR3 nucleotides read TGTGCCAGCAGCCGAGGGGGCGGGAGGGCCCCCTACGAGCAGTACTTC. Protein sequence: CASSRGGGRAPYEQYF. The rearrangement uses TRBV12-3 or TRBV12-4 and TRBJ2-7; 9 positions match TRBD2. With V trimmed by 6 bases and J by 2 bases, 11 bases remained unmatched. The CDR3 covers 16 residues.